The present T cell receptor (beta chain) was sequenced within a study of control samples from healthy donors and cancer patients. The germline gives CDR1 LNHDA, CDR2 SQIVND (reference sequence). V was pared by 5 bases and J by 6 bases, with 8 bases of the junction left unmatched. The CDR3 runs to 15 residues. Assay: immunoSEQ multiplex PCR; the TCRdb copy retains only in-frame clones and omits some. The sample has about 60,000 clones, 90% seen once; the top ten hold 0.95% to 1.5%. The chain joins TRBV19 to TRBJ2-2, with 8 positions matching TRBD1. This TCR derives from a woman between 45 and 60 years old with colorectal cancer. Sequencing used PBMCs. CDR3 bases: TGTGCCAGTAGTCGGGACAGGAGCGCAGCCGGGGAGCTGTTTTTT. Translated, it gives CASSRDRSAAGELFF.